One and the same sample provided the 15 T cell receptor beta chains below, sequenced in a study of lymphopenia after photon versus proton radiotherapy (dated by TCRdb to the late 2010s). Library method: the immunoSEQ multiplex PCR assay. As stored in TCRdb, this immuneACCESS dataset retains in-frame rearrangements with V and J assigned. A fraction of the clones does not appear; measured against another copy, unresolved V genes explain less than half of the discrepancy, and the remainder lacks a known reason. This sample is represented by about 160,000 clones; around nine tenths of them were singletons. The ten largest make up about 4.7% of the sample. This sample comprised peripheral blood, obtained from a patient treated with photon-based radiotherapy. These receptor sequences come from a man aged 50 to 60 with gastric cancer.

V gene TRBV19 combines with J gene TRBJ2-1, with TRBD2 matching 7 bases. The J segment lost 3 bases and the V segment lost 3 bases, leaving 5 bases of the junction unmatched. Germline loops: CDR1 LNHDA, CDR2 SQIVND (reference sequence). The CDR3 is 15 residues long. CDR3 coding DNA: TGTGCCAGTAGTATTCGGCTAGCGGACTACAATGAGCAGTTCTTC. Protein: CASSIRLADYNEQFF.

The rearrangement joins TRBV30 to TRBJ1-2, with no clear D. V lost 3 bases, J lost 6 bases, and 14 bases lay in between. Germline V gene sequence: CDR1 GTSNPN, CDR2 SVGIG (reference sequence). The CDR3 totals 13 residues. The CDR3 loop reads CAWSRQALDGYTF. Here the CDR3 DNA reads TGTGCCTGGAGCAGGCAGGCCCTAGATGGCTACACCTTC. The complete variable domain, with remaining parts taken from reference TRBV30 and TRBJ1-2, reads SQTIHQWPATLVQPVGSPLSLECTVEGTSNPNLYWYRQAAGRGLQLLFYSVGIGQISSEVPQNLSASRPQDRQFILSSKKLLLSDSGFYLCAWSRQALDGYTFGSGTRLTVV.

The gene calls are TRBV11-2 and TRBJ2-7; 9 bases line up with TRBD1. The CDR3 is 13 amino acids. Trimming took 5 bases from V and 6 from J; bases not matched to a gene: 5. Germline V lookup: CDR1 SGHAT, CDR2 FQNNGV. For the CDR3, the DNA is TGTGCCAGCAGCCTGGGACAGGGTGCCGAGCAGTACTTC. Translated, it gives CASSLGQGAEQYF.

This chain uses TRBV7-9 with TRBJ2-7; the D is unclear. Trimming left V 3 bases short and J 0 bases short, with 9 bases between. The CDR3 consists of 14 residues. Germline V gives CDR1 SEHNR, CDR2 FQNEAQ (reference sequence). The CDR3 reads CASSLGDHSYEQYF. The CDR3 DNA follows: TGTGCCAGCAGCTTGGGTGATCACTCCTACGAGCAGTACTTC.

V and J are TRBV15 and TRBJ1-3; no firm D call. This CDR3 spans 15 amino acids. CDR1 LNHNV and CDR2 YYDKDF come from the germline V gene (reference sequence). V was cut by 4 bases and J by 1 base, with 11 bases left in between. The CDR3 loop reads CATSTRKPSGNTIYF. In DNA form, the CDR3 reads TGTGCCACCAGCACCCGAAAGCCTTCTGGAAACACCATATATTTT.

The chain carries TRBV19 and TRBJ1-5; 8 bases align to TRBD1. The V gene's germline CDR1 is LNHDA and CDR2 SQIVND (reference sequence). The CDR3 runs 14 residues. With V trimmed by 6 bases and J by 3 bases, 4 bases remained unmatched. The CDR3 DNA reads as TGTGCCAGTAGCCCGGACAGGGACAATCAGCCCCAGCATTTT. It encodes CASSPDRDNQPQHF.

CDR3 amino acids: CASSLSGATDETQYF. The CDR3 DNA follows: TGTGCCAGCAGTCTTTCAGGGGCCACCGACGAGACCCAGTACTTC. This rearrangement joins TRBV6-1 to TRBJ2-5; D is possibly TRBD1 (6 bases). V was trimmed by 5 bases and J by 5 bases, leaving 18 bases between them. Germline CDR1 reads MNHNS; CDR2 reads SASEGT. This CDR3 has 15 amino acids.

J is TRBJ2-7 and V is TRBV7-2; a possible D gene is TRBD1 (5 bases). The CDR3 consists of 16 residues. Trimming shortened V by 5 bases and J by 4 bases, and 21 bases separated the two germline ends. Germline V gene lookup returns CDR1 SGHTA and CDR2 FQGNSA. The CDR3 protein is CASSQSSQGAGYEQYF. CDR3 bases: TGTGCCAGCAGCCAAAGCTCCCAGGGCGCCGGGTACGAGCAGTACTTC.

About this clone: Other DNA sequences in the same sample also yield this CDR3. V and J are TRBV11-2 and TRBJ1-1; weak D call: TRBD1 (5 bases). Between the trimmed V and J ends, which lost 1 base and 10 bases, there was a span of 10 bases. CDR3 length: 12 amino acids. Germline CDR1 is SGHAT and CDR2 is FQNNGV. The CDR3 loop is CASSLARAGAFF. The CDR3 region has the DNA TGTGCCAGCAGCTTAGCCAGGGCTGGAGCTTTCTTT. The full variable domain, in which reference TRBV11-2 and TRBJ1-1 provide the parts outside the CDR3, is EAGVAQSPRYKIIEKRQSVAFWCNPISGHATLYWYQQILGQGPKLLIQFQNNGVVDDSQLPKDRFSAERLKGVDSTLKIQPAKLEDSAVYLCASSLARAGAFFGQGTRLTVV.

The chain joins TRBV2 to TRBJ2-3; TRBD2 might be the D (5 bases). Germline CDR1 reads SNHLY; CDR2 reads FYNNEI. Trimming left V 8 bases short and J 0 bases short, with 12 bases between. The CDR3 spans 14 residues. The DNA of the CDR3 is TGTGCCAGCGCCGGGGTGACTAGCACAGATACGCAGTATTTT. Its protein is CASAGVTSTDTQYF.

Only a few counts were recorded for this clone. The chain links TRBV18 to TRBJ2-7; the match to TRBD2 covers 14 bases. CDR1 and CDR2 from the germline V gene are KGHSH and LQKENI. The CDR3 spans 17 residues. Unmatched junction bases numbered 8, after V lost 4 bases and J lost 3 bases. The CDR3 coding sequence is TGTGCCAGCTCACTTTACGGGGGACTAGCGGGGGACTACGAGCAGTACTTC. It codes for CASSLYGGLAGDYEQYF.

The V gene is TRBV10-3, the J gene TRBJ2-2; 10 bases agree with TRBD1. Germline CDR1 reads ENHRY; CDR2 reads SYGVKD. V trimming: 10 bases; J trimming: 5 bases; junction bases outside the gene matches: 4. This CDR3 has 13 amino acids. For the CDR3, the DNA is TGTGCCACTCGGGACAGGGGAACCGGGGAGCTGTTTTTT. It translates to CATRDRGTGELFF.

The V gene is TRBV6-7, the J gene TRBJ2-7, with D maybe TRBD2 (6 bases). TRBV6-7 is treated as an ORF (open reading frame) with a function not yet certain. Trimming took 2 bases from V and 2 from J, leaving 16 bases between them. The CDR3 consists of 16 residues. In DNA, the CDR3 is TGTGCCAGCAGTTACGGGGGGAGAGGTAGGCCCTACGAGCAGTACTTC. It translates to CASSYGGRGRPYEQYF.

The chain combines TRBV5-6 with TRBJ1-4, with D possibly being TRBD1 (5 bases). Germline lookup yields CDR1 SGHDT and CDR2 YYEEEE. Trimming removed 2 bases at V and 6 bases at J, with 14 bases between. CDR3 length: 15 residues. This CDR3 is CASSLWGESHEKLFF. CDR3 DNA: TGTGCCAGCAGCTTATGGGGGGAATCGCATGAAAAACTGTTTTTT. Looking up the rest from reference TRBV5-6 and TRBJ1-4 gives the full variable domain: DAGVTQSPTHLIKTRGQQVTLRCSPKSGHDTVSWYQQALGQGPQFIFQYYEEEERQRGNFPDRFSGHQFPNYSSELNVNALLLGDSALYLCASSLWGESHEKLFFGSGTQLSVL.

The V and J genes are TRBV27 and TRBJ2-1; 9 nucleotides align to TRBD2. The V gene end was trimmed by 7 bases and the J gene end by 5 bases; junction bases not matched to a gene: 9. CDR3 size: 15 residues. Germline CDR1 and CDR2: MNHEY and SMNVEV (reference sequence). CDR3 amino acids: CASNSGTSPNNEQFF. CDR3 DNA: TGTGCCAGCAACTCCGGGACTAGCCCTAACAATGAGCAGTTCTTC.